The 5 T cell receptor beta chains below were found in one sample sequenced in a study of cytomegalovirus exposure and HLA in healthy donors. Data came from immunoSEQ multiplex PCR; TCRdb stores just in-frame clones and leaves some out. The sample records some 170,000 clones, approximately 81% being singletons. The material sequenced was PBMCs. Receptor source: a man aged 25-40 years in good health and CMV-seropositive.

This clone was seen more than once but under ten times. V gene TRBV4-1 combines with J gene TRBJ2-7; possible D gene TRBD1, 6 bases. The V end was cut by 1 base, the J end by 3 bases, with 19 bases between. This CDR3 is 17 amino acids long. Germline loops: CDR1 MGHRA, CDR2 YSYEKL. The CDR3 DNA follows: TGCGCCAGCAGCCAAGGCTACAGGGACCAACTTTACTACGAGCAGTACTTC. This translates into CASSQGYRDQLYYEQYF.

The V gene is TRBV10-1, the J gene TRBJ2-7, with a weak D call TRBD1 (8 bases). The germline V and J ends were trimmed by 6 bases and 0 bases, with 21 bases remaining between them. The CDR3 spans 17 residues. CDR1 WNHNN and CDR2 SYGVQD come from the germline V gene (reference sequence). CDR3 sequence: CASRSMGGTGSSYEQYF. The CDR3 DNA sequence: TGCGCCAGCAGATCTATGGGAGGGACAGGTTCCTCCTACGAGCAGTACTTC.

This clone was observed a single time. V and J are TRBV5-5 and TRBJ2-7; 10 positions match TRBD1. Germline V lookup: CDR1 SGHKS, CDR2 YYEKEE (reference sequence). Losses at the gene ends were 2 bases for V and 5 bases for J; bases not matched to a gene: 7. CDR3 size: 15 residues. CDR3 region: CASSFPGQGINEQYF. CDR3 nucleotides: TGTGCCAGCAGCTTTCCGGGACAGGGGATCAACGAGCAGTACTTC. Variable domain in full (rest from reference TRBV5-5 and TRBJ2-7): DAGVTQSPTHLIKTRGQQVTLRCSPISGHKSVSWYQQVLGQGPQFIFQYYEKEERGRGNFPDRFSARQFPNYSSELNVNALLLGDSALYLCASSFPGQGINEQYFGPGTRLTVT.

The chain combines TRBV13 with TRBJ2-7, with no clear D. The CDR3 has 13 residues. V gave up 2 bases and J gave up 7 bases, with 12 bases separating them. Germline V gene sequence: CDR1 PRHDT, CDR2 FYEKMQ (reference sequence). CDR3 amino acids: CASSLNLRREQYF. The CDR3 nucleotides are TGTGCCAGCAGCTTAAACCTCCGGCGGGAGCAGTACTTC.

The chain employs TRBV7-2 and TRBJ1-1; 9 bases fit TRBD1. In germline, CDR1 is SGHTA, CDR2 FQGNSA. The CDR3 runs to 16 residues. V was pared by 5 bases and J by 5 bases, with 12 bases of the junction left unmatched. The CDR3, as DNA: TGTGCCAGCAGCCTATACACTACGACAGGGGGGACTGAAGCTTTCTTT. It is translated as CASSLYTTTGGTEAFF. The full variable domain, completed using reference TRBV7-2 and TRBJ1-1, is GAGVSQSPSNKVTEKGKDVELRCDPISGHTALYWYRQSLGQGLEFLIYFQGNSAPDKSGLPSDRFSAERTGGSVSTLTIQRTQQEDSAVYLCASSLYTTTGGTEAFFGQGTRLTVV.